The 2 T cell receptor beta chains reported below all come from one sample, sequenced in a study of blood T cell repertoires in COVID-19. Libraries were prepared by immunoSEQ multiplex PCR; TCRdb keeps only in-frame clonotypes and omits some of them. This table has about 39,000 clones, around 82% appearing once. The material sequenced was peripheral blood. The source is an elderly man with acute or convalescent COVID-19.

The CDR3 here is CASSGGQAAYEQYF. The DNA of the CDR3 is TGTGCCAGTAGTGGGGGACAGGCCGCCTACGAGCAGTACTTC. This chain links TRBV19 with TRBJ2-7; 8 positions match TRBD1. Trimming took 5 bases from V and 2 from J; bases not matched to a gene: 5. The CDR3 contains 14 residues. The germline V gene has CDR1 LNHDA and CDR2 SQIVND (reference sequence).

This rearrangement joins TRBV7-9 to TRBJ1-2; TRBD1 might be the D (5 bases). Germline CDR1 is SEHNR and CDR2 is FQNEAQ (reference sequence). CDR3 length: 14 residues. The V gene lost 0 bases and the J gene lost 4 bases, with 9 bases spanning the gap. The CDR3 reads CASSLASQGYGYTF. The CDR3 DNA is TGTGCCAGCAGCTTAGCGAGTCAGGGCTATGGCTACACCTTC.